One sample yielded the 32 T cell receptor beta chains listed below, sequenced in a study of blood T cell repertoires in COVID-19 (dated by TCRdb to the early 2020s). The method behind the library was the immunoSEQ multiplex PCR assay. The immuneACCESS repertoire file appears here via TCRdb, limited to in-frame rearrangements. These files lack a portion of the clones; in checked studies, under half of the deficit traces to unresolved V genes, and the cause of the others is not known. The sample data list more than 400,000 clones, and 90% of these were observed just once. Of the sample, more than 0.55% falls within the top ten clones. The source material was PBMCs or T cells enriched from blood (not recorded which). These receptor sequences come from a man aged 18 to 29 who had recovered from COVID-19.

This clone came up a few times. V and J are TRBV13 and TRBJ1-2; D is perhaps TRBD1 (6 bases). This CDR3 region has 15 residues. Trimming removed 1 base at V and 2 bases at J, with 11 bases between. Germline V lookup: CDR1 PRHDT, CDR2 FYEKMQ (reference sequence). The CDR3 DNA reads TGTGCCAGCAGCTTAGTCGCTGACAGGAACTATGGCTACACCTTC. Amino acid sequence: CASSLVADRNYGYTF.

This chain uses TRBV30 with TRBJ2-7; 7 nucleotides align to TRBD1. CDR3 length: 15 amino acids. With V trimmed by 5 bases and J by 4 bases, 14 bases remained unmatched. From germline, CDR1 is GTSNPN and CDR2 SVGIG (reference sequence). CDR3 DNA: TGTGCCTGGTTGGGCCGGGACAGAAGAATTTACGAGCAGTACTTC. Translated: CAWLGRDRRIYEQYF. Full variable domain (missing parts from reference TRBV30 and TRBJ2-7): SQTIHQWPATLVQPVGSPLSLECTVEGTSNPNLYWYRQAAGRGLQLLFYSVGIGQISSEVPQNLSASRPQDRQFILSSKKLLLSDSGFYLCAWLGRDRRIYEQYFGPGTRLTVT.

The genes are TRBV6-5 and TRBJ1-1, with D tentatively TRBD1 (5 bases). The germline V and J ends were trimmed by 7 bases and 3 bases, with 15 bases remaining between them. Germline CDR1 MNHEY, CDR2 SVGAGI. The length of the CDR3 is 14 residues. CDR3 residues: CASTVGGADTEAFF. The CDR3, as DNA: TGTGCCAGCACCGTAGGCGGGGCGGACACTGAAGCTTTCTTT.

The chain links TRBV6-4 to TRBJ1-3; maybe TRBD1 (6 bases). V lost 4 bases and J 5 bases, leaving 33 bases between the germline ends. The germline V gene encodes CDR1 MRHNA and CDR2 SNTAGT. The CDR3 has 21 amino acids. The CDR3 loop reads CASSASSDTGTGNYVRNTIYF. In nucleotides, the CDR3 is TGTGCCAGCAGTGCCTCATCTGATACAGGGACGGGAAATTATGTAAGAAACACCATATATTTT.

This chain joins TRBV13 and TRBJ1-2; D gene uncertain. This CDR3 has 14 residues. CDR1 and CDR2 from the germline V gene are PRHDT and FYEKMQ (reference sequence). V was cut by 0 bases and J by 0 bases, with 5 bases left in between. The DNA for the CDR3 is TGTGCCAGCAGCTTAGGGCAGACTAACTATGGCTACACCTTC. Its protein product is CASSLGQTNYGYTF.

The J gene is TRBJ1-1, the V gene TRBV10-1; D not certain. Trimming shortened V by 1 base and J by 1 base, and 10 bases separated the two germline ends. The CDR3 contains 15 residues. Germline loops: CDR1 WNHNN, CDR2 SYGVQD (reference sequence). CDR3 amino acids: CASSEYPRQNTEAFF. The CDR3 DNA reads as TGCGCCAGCAGTGAGTACCCTCGACAGAACACTGAAGCTTTCTTT.

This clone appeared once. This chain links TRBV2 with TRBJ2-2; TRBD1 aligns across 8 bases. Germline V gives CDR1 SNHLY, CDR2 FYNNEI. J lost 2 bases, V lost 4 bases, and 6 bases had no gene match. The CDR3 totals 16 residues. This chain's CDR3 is CASSALGQGNTGELFF. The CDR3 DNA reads TGTGCCAGCAGTGCCCTAGGACAGGGCAACACCGGGGAGCTGTTTTTT.

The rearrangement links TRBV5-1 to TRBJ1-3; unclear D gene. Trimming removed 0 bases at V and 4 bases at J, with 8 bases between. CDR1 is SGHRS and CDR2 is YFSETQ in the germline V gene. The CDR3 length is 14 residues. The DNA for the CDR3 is TGCGCCAGCAGCTTGGCAGCGAGGGGAAACACCATATATTTT. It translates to CASSLAARGNTIYF. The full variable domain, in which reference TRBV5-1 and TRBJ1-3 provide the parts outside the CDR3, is KAGVTQTPRYLIKTRGQQVTLSCSPISGHRSVSWYQQTPGQGLQFLFEYFSETQRNKGNFPGRFSGRQFSNSRSEMNVSTLELGDSALYLCASSLAARGNTIYFGEGSWLTVV.

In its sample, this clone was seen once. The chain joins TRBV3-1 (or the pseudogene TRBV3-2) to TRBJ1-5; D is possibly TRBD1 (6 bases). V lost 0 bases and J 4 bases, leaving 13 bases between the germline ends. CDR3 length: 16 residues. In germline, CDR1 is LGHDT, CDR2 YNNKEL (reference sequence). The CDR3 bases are TGTGCCAGCAGCCAAGATCTGGGGGCCAGGAATCAGCCCCAGCATTTT. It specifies CASSQDLGARNQPQHF.

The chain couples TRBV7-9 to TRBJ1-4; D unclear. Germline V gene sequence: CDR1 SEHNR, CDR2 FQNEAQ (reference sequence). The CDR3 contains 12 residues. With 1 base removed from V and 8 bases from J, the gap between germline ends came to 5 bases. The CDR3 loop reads CASSLVLEKLFF. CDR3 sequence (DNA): TGTGCCAGCAGCTTAGTACTCGAAAAACTGTTTTTT.

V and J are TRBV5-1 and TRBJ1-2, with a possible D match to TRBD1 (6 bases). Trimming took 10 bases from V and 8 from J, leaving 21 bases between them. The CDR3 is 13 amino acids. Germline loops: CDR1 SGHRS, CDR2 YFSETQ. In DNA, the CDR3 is TGCGCCTCCCGACTGGATACAGGGCAGGGCTACACCTTC. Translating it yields CASRLDTGQGYTF.

CDR3 nucleotide sequence: TGTGCCAGCAGCTTGGCGACAGCCACCCAAGAGACCCAGTACTTC. It specifies CASSLATATQETQYF. The chain combines TRBV7-9 with TRBJ2-5; D is possibly TRBD1 (5 bases). Trimming removed 3 bases at V and 1 base at J, with 12 bases between. The CDR3 has 15 residues. Looked up from germline, CDR1 is SEHNR and CDR2 is FQNEAQ (reference sequence).

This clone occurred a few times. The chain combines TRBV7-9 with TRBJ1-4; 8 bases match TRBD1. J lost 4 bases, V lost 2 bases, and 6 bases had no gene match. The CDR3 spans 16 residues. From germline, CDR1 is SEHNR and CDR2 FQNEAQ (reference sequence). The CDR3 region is CASSLTRTGSNEKLFF. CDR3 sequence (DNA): TGTGCCAGCAGCTTAACAAGGACAGGGAGTAATGAAAAACTGTTTTTT.

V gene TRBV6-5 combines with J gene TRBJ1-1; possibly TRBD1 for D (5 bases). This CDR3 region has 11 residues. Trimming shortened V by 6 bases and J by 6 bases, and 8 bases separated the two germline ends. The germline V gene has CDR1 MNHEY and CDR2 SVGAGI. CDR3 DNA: TGTGCCAGCAGGGGACTCTCTGAAGCTTTCTTT. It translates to CASRGLSEAFF.

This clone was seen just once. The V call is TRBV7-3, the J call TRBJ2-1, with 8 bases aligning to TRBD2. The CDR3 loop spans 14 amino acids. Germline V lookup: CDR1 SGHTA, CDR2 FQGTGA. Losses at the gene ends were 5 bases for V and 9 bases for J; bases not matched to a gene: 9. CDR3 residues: CASSPRSLAAEQFF. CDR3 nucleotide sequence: TGTGCCAGCAGCCCTAGGTCACTAGCGGCTGAGCAGTTCTTC.

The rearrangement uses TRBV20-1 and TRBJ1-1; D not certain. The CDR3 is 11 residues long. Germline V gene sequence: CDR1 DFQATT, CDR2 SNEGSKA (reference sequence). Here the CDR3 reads CSLIEDTEAFF. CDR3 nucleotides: TGCAGCTTAATAGAAGACACTGAAGCTTTCTTT.

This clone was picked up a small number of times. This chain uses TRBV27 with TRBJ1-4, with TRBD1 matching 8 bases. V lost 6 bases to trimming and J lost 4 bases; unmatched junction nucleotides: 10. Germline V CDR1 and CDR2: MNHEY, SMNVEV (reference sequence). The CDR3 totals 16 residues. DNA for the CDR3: TGTGCCAGCAGGTTGTCTCGGGACAGGCGTAATGAAAAACTGTTTTTT. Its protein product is CASRLSRDRRNEKLFF.

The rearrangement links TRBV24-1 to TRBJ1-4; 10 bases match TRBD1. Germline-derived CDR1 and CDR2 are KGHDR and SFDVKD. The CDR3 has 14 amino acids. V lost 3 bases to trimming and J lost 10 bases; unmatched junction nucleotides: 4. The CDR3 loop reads CATSDVTGGGKLFF. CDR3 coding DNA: TGTGCCACCAGTGATGTGACAGGGGGCGGAAAACTGTTTTTT.

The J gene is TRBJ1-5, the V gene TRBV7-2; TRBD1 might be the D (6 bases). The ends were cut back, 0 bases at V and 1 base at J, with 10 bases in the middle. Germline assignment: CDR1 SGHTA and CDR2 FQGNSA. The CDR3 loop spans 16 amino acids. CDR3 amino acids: CASSLAMGASNQPQHF. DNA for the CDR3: TGTGCCAGCAGCTTAGCGATGGGGGCCAGCAATCAGCCCCAGCATTTT.

The CDR3 nucleotides are TGTGCCTGGAGTTGGCAGGAAAGCTCCTACGAGCAGTACTTC. It is translated as CAWSWQESSYEQYF. This chain connects TRBV30 to TRBJ2-7; no definite D call. Germline V CDR1 and CDR2: GTSNPN, SVGIG (reference sequence). The CDR3 covers 14 residues. The V and J ends lost 2 bases and 0 bases respectively, with 11 bases between them.

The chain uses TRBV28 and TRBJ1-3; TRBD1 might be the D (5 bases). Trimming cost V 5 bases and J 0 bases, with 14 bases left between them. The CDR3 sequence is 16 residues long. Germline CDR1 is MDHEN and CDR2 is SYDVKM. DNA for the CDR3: TGTGCCAGCAGTCCGCCCCCGACAGTCTCTGGAAACACCATATATTTT. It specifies CASSPPPTVSGNTIYF. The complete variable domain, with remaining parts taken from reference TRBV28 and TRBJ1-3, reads DVKVTQSSRYLVKRTGEKVFLECVQDMDHENMFWYRQDPGLGLRLIYFSYDVKMKEKGDIPEGYSVSREKKERFSLILESASTNQTSMYLCASSPPPTVSGNTIYFGEGSWLTVV.

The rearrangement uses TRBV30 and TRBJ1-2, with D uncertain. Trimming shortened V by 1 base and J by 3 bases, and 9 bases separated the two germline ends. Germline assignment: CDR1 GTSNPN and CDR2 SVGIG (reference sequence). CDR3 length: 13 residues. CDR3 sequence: CAWSDRKYYGYTF. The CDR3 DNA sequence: TGTGCCTGGAGTGACAGAAAATACTATGGCTACACCTTC.

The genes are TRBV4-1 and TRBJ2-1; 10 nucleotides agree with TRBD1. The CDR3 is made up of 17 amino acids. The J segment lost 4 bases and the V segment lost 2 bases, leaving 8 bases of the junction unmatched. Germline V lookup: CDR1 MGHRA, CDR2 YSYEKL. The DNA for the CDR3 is TGCGCCAGCAGCCAATTATTGGGACAGGGGTCGTACAATGAGCAGTTCTTC. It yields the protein CASSQLLGQGSYNEQFF.

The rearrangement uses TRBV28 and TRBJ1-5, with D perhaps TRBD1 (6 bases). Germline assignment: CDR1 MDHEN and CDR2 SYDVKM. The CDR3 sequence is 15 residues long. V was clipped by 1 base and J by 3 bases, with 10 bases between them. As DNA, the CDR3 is TGTGCCAGCAGTTTATTACAGGGTACCAATCAGCCCCAGCATTTT. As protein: CASSLLQGTNQPQHF. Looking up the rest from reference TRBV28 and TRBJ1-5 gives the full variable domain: DVKVTQSSRYLVKRTGEKVFLECVQDMDHENMFWYRQDPGLGLRLIYFSYDVKMKEKGDIPEGYSVSREKKERFSLILESASTNQTSMYLCASSLLQGTNQPQHFGDGTRLSIL.

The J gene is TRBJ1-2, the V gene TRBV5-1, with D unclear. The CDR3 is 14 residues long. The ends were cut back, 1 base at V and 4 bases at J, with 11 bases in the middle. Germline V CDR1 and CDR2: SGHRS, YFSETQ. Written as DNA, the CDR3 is TGCGCCAGCAGCTTGCCGGGGAACCCCTATGGCTACACCTTC. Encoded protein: CASSLPGNPYGYTF.

CDR3 sequence reads: CASSPRTDSNYGYTF. CDR3 nucleotide sequence: TGTGCCAGCAGCCCTCGGACAGACTCTAACTATGGCTACACCTTC. This chain joins TRBV7-3 and TRBJ1-2, with D maybe TRBD1 (6 bases). This CDR3 has 15 amino acids. Trimming pared 5 bases from V and 0 bases from J, leaving 13 bases between. In germline, CDR1 is SGHTA, CDR2 FQGTGA.

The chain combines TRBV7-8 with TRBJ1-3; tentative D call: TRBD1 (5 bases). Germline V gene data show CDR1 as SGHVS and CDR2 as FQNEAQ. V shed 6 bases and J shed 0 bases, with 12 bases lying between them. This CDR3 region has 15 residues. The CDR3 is CASRQDTFSGNTIYF. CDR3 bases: TGTGCCAGCAGACAGGACACCTTCTCTGGAAACACCATATATTTT.

As DNA, the CDR3 is TGCGCCAGCAGTGACCCTGCCGGGACTAGCGGCTCCTACGAGCAGTACTTC. Its protein is CASSDPAGTSGSYEQYF. The rearrangement joins TRBV10-2 to TRBJ2-7; the match to TRBD2 covers 11 bases. Germline lookup yields CDR1 WSHSY and CDR2 SAAADI. After removal of 3 bases from V and 0 bases from J, the junction contained 7 bases not matched to a gene. This CDR3 region has 17 residues.

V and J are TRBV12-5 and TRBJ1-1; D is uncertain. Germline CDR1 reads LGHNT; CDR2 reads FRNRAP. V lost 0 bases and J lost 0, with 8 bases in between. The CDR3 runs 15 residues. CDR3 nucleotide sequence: TGTGCTAGTGGTTTGGTAAACAGCATGAACACTGAAGCTTTCTTT. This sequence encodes CASGLVNSMNTEAFF.

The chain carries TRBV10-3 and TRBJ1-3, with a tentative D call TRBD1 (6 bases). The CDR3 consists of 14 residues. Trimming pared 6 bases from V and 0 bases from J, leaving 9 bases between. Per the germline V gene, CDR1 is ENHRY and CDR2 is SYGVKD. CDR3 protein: CAIRDSYSGNTIYF. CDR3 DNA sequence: TGTGCCATCAGGGACAGTTACTCTGGAAACACCATATATTTT.

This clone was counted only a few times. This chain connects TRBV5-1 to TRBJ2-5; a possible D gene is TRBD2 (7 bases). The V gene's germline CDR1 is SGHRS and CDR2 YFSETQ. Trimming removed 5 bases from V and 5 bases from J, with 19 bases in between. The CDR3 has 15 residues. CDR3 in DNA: TGCGCCAGCAGGAGAGGGGGAGGGGATGTGGAGACCCAGTACTTC. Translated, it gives CASRRGGGDVETQYF.

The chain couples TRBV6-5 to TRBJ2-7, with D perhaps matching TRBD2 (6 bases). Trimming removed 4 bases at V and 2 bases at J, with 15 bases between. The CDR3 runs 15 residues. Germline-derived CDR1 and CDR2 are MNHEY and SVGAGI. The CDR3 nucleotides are TGTGCCAGCAGTTCCGGTGAGGGACTCACCTACGAGCAGTACTTC. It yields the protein CASSSGEGLTYEQYF.